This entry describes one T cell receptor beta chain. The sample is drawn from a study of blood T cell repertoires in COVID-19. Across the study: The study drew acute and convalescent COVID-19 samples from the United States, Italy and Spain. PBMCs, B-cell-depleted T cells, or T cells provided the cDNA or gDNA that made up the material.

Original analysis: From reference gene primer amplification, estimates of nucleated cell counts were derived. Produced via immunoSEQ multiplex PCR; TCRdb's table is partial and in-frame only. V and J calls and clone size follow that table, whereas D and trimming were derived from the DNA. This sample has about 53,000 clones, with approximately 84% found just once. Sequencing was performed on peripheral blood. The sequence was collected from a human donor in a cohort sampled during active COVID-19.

CDR3 DNA: TGTGCCAGCAGCTTAGGAGGTCCCTCCTATGGCTACACCTTC. Translated, it gives CASSLGGPSYGYTF. This sequence joins TRBV7-8 and TRBJ1-2; D not resolved. This CDR3 has 14 amino acids. The ends were cut back, 1 base at V and 4 bases at J, with 10 bases in the middle. Germline CDR1 and CDR2: SGHVS and FQNEAQ.